This T cell receptor beta chain stems from a study of cytomegalovirus exposure and HLA in healthy donors. Findings of the study overall: As confirmed in vitro, three CMV-associated chains were specific for CMV antigens. It was approximately 160 TCR beta chains that were listed as cytomegalovirus-associated.

For this clone: No antigen is known for it.

Clones were sequenced by immunoSEQ multiplex PCR, and TCRdb holds only the in-frame ones, with some missing. This sample has 220,000 or so clones, with over 70% found just once. Sequenced sample: PBMCs. The sequence was obtained from a woman between 25 and 40 years old in good health and CMV-seropositive.

CDR3 sequence: CSVETRGYGYTF. CDR3 bases: TGCAGCGTTGAGACGAGGGGGTATGGCTACACCTTC. The chain is built from TRBV29-1 and TRBJ1-2, with D possibly matching TRBD1 (6 bases). The CDR3 totals 12 residues. Trimming left V 3 bases short and J 5 bases short, with 10 bases between. Germline CDR1 reads SQVTM; CDR2 reads ANQGSEA.